This passage covers 19 T cell receptor beta chains from one sample sequenced in a study of blood T cell repertoires in COVID-19. Method: immunoSEQ multiplex PCR; TCRdb's copy keeps in-frame clones and lacks some. The profile covers a few hundred thousand clones, with 80% to 90% appearing a single time and approximately 4.6% taken by the ten largest. Sequencing input: PBMCs or T cells enriched from blood (not recorded which). The receptors here all came from a woman aged 40 to 50 with acute COVID-19.

The rearrangement joins TRBV18 to TRBJ1-2; the D is unclear. The germline V gene encodes CDR1 KGHSH and CDR2 LQKENI. The CDR3 runs 13 residues. Trimming took off 3 bases at V and 8 bases at J, with 13 bases between the two ends. The CDR3 coding sequence is TGTGCCAGCTCACCGGCGCAGGAATCGGGCTACACCTTC. Amino acid sequence: CASSPAQESGYTF.

The genes are TRBV5-1 and TRBJ2-7; a possible D gene is TRBD2 (6 bases). V was trimmed by 0 bases and J by 7 bases, leaving 11 bases between them. The CDR3 is made up of 13 amino acids. Germline CDR1 reads SGHRS; CDR2 reads YFSETQ. Here the CDR3 reads CASSLVGGVEQYF. Written as DNA, the CDR3 is TGCGCCAGCAGCTTGGTGGGCGGGGTTGAGCAGTACTTC.

The rearrangement joins TRBV28 to TRBJ2-5; D unclear. V lost 7 bases and J 4 bases, leaving 13 bases between the germline ends. Germline CDR1 reads MDHEN; CDR2 reads SYDVKM. This CDR3 spans 13 amino acids. CDR3 DNA: TGTGCCAGCATTCGGAGTGTCAGAGAGACCCAGTACTTC. Translation: CASIRSVRETQYF. Combining the CDR3 with reference TRBV28 and TRBJ2-5 gives the whole variable domain DVKVTQSSRYLVKRTGEKVFLECVQDMDHENMFWYRQDPGLGLRLIYFSYDVKMKEKGDIPEGYSVSREKKERFSLILESASTNQTSMYLCASIRSVRETQYFGPGTRLLVL.

V gene TRBV9 combines with J gene TRBJ2-3; D ambiguous. V shed 4 bases and J shed 0 bases, with 9 bases lying between them. From germline, CDR1 is SGDLS and CDR2 YYNGEE. This CDR3 has 14 residues. The CDR3 DNA reads TGTGCCAGCAGCTTCGACTGGAGCACAGATACGCAGTATTTT. This translates into CASSFDWSTDTQYF.

This chain uses TRBV18 with TRBJ1-2; TRBD1 aligns across 7 bases. Per germline, CDR1 KGHSH and CDR2 LQKENI. This CDR3 has 14 residues. The trim removed 3 bases at V and 8 bases at J, leaving 9 bases unmatched. CDR3 DNA: TGTGCCAGCTCACCGGGGATAACAGGGGTCGGCTACACCTTC. It is translated as CASSPGITGVGYTF. The full variable domain, in which reference TRBV18 and TRBJ1-2 provide the parts outside the CDR3, is NAGVMQNPRHLVRRRGQEARLRCSPMKGHSHVYWYRQLPEEGLKFMVYLQKENIIDESGMPKERFSAEFPKEGPSILRIQQVVRGDSAAYFCASSPGITGVGYTFGSGTRLTVV.

This rearrangement joins TRBV11-2 to TRBJ1-2; no clear D. V shed 0 bases and J shed 2 bases, with 19 bases lying between them. The CDR3 contains 18 residues. Germline V lookup: CDR1 SGHAT, CDR2 FQNNGV. In nucleotides, the CDR3 is TGTGCCAGCAGCTTAGATATTTATAGGTCTGCAGGAAACTATGGCTACACCTTC. Its protein is CASSLDIYRSAGNYGYTF.

A note on this clone: This same CDR3 is encoded by further DNA sequences in the sample. The chain carries TRBV4-3 and TRBJ1-5; D is perhaps TRBD1 (6 bases). The CDR3 extends over 14 amino acids. V was cut by 0 bases and J by 7 bases, with 10 bases left in between. The germline CDR1 and CDR2 sequences are LGHNA and YSLEER. Here the CDR3 DNA reads TGCGCCAGCAGCCAAGAACAGGGAGCACAGCCCCAGCATTTT. Encoded protein: CASSQEQGAQPQHF.

The chain carries TRBV19 and TRBJ2-3; no definite D call. The CDR3 covers 14 residues. Deletions cut 6 bases from V and 0 bases from J, with 10 bases between. Germline V gene lookup returns CDR1 LNHDA and CDR2 SQIVND (reference sequence). The CDR3 loop reads CASRSGLSTDTQYF. CDR3 DNA: TGTGCCAGTAGATCAGGATTGAGCACAGATACGCAGTATTTT. The full variable domain, its missing parts supplied by reference TRBV19 and TRBJ2-3, is DGGITQSPKYLFRKEGQNVTLSCEQNLNHDAMYWYRQDPGQGLRLIYYSQIVNDFQKGDIAEGYSVSREKKESFPLTVTSAQKNPTAFYLCASRSGLSTDTQYFGPGTRLTVL.

V gene TRBV2 combines with J gene TRBJ2-5, with a tentative D call TRBD2 (6 bases). V lost 7 bases and J lost 0, with 9 bases in between. The CDR3 is 13 residues long. Germline CDR1 and CDR2: SNHLY and FYNNEI. CDR3 DNA: TGTGCCAGCAATCGCGGGAACCAAGAGACCCAGTACTTC. It encodes CASNRGNQETQYF.

The chain joins TRBV5-1 to TRBJ1-6; D uncertain. Germline V CDR1 and CDR2: SGHRS, YFSETQ. This CDR3 contains 15 residues. Trimming stripped 4 bases from V and 7 bases from J, with 15 bases between. The CDR3 protein is CASSVDPRGNSPLHF. CDR3 DNA: TGCGCCAGCAGCGTGGACCCACGAGGAAATTCACCCCTCCACTTT.

The chain combines TRBV5-4 with TRBJ1-2, with no clear D. CDR1 and CDR2 from the germline V gene are SGHNT and YYREEE (reference sequence). V shed 2 bases and J shed 7 bases, with 15 bases lying between them. This CDR3 comprises 14 residues. The CDR3 here is CASSFGGREGGYTF. As DNA, the CDR3 is TGTGCCAGCAGCTTTGGAGGGAGGGAGGGTGGCTACACCTTC. Combining the CDR3 with reference TRBV5-4 and TRBJ1-2 gives the whole variable domain ETGVTQSPTHLIKTRGQQVTLRCSSQSGHNTVSWYQQALGQGPQFIFQYYREEENGRGNFPPRFSGLQFPNYSSELNVNALELDDSALYLCASSFGGREGGYTFGSGTRLTVV.

J is TRBJ2-7 and V is TRBV13; 14 positions agree with TRBD2. Germline V gene lookup returns CDR1 PRHDT and CDR2 FYEKMQ (reference sequence). The CDR3 spans 17 residues. The V and J ends lost 2 bases and 2 bases, in that order; junction bases with no gene match: 5. The CDR3 here is CASSLKGLAGGAYEQYF. In DNA form, the CDR3 reads TGTGCCAGCAGCTTAAAAGGACTAGCGGGAGGTGCCTACGAGCAGTACTTC.

The chain carries TRBV11-2 and TRBJ2-7; 12 bases match TRBD2. Per germline, CDR1 SGHAT and CDR2 FQNNGV. V lost 4 bases and J lost 1; bases outside the gene matches: 11. This CDR3 contains 18 residues. The CDR3: CASSSLAVLAGGSYEQYF. The DNA of the CDR3 is TGTGCCAGCAGCTCCCTTGCGGTACTAGCGGGAGGATCCTACGAGCAGTACTTC.

This clone was counted a single time. The V gene is TRBV5-1, the J gene TRBJ2-2; 8 bases are a match to TRBD2. Germline lookup yields CDR1 SGHRS and CDR2 YFSETQ. The J segment lost 5 bases and the V segment lost 7 bases, leaving 19 bases of the junction unmatched. The CDR3 runs to 18 residues. The CDR3 sequence: CASSRGQRGTSGTGELFF. The CDR3 bases are TGCGCCAGCTCTAGGGGTCAGCGGGGGACCTCGGGGACCGGGGAGCTGTTTTTT.

The gene calls are TRBV27 and TRBJ1-4, with a possible D match to TRBD1 (5 bases). From germline, CDR1 is MNHEY and CDR2 SMNVEV (reference sequence). The CDR3 is 14 amino acids. The V end was cut by 7 bases, the J end by 5 bases, with 14 bases between. DNA of the CDR3: TGTGCCAGCACCACCATGGGGGGAAATGAAAAACTGTTTTTT. Translating gives CASTTMGGNEKLFF. Full variable domain (missing parts from reference TRBV27 and TRBJ1-4): EAQVTQNPRYLITVTGKKLTVTCSQNMNHEYMSWYRQDPGLGLRQIYYSMNVEVTDKGDVPEGYKVSRKEKRNFPLILESPSPNQTSLYFCASTTMGGNEKLFFGSGTQLSVL.

The chain employs TRBV6-5 and TRBJ1-6, with TRBD1 as a possible D gene (5 bases). Germline values: CDR1 MNHEY, CDR2 SVGAGI. The V end lost 6 bases, the J end lost 3 bases, and 9 bases lay between the germline ends. The length of the CDR3 is 14 residues. Written as DNA, the CDR3 is TGTGCCAGCAGCCTACAGGTCTATAATTCACCCCTCCACTTT. Amino acids: CASSLQVYNSPLHF.

J is TRBJ1-1 and V is TRBV12-5; perhaps TRBD1 as D (6 bases). Trimming pared 0 bases from V and 1 base from J, leaving 12 bases between. Germline V gene sequence: CDR1 LGHNT, CDR2 FRNRAP. The CDR3 runs 16 residues. CDR3 in amino acids: CASGLVHGDTNTEAFF. The DNA for the CDR3 is TGTGCTAGTGGTTTGGTACATGGGGACACGAACACTGAAGCTTTCTTT.

A note on this clone: This same CDR3 is encoded by further DNA sequences in the sample. The chain is built from TRBV12-3 or TRBV12-4 and TRBJ2-1; D unclear. CDR3 length: 12 amino acids. V lost 5 bases and J 6 bases, leaving 8 bases between the germline ends. The CDR3 loop is CASSPTGNEQFF. The CDR3 DNA reads TGTGCCAGCAGTCCCACGGGCAATGAGCAGTTCTTC.

This clone appeared a single time. This chain joins TRBV4-3 and TRBJ1-1; TRBD1 matches at 7 bases. The CDR3 runs 14 residues. Germline values: CDR1 LGHNA, CDR2 YSLEER. Unmatched junction bases numbered 9, after V lost 1 base and J lost 10 bases. The CDR3 nucleotides are TGCGCCAGCAGCCAAGTCGTCGGCAGGGGGTTAGCTTTCTTT. This sequence encodes CASSQVVGRGLAFF.